This T cell receptor (beta chain) was sequenced in a study of CD8 T cells in Susac syndrome. Trimming took off 3 bases at V and 4 bases at J, with 16 bases between the two ends. This CDR3 is 14 amino acids long. Germline CDR1 DFQATT, CDR2 SNEGSKA (reference sequence). Random hexamers were used to reverse transcribe an amount of roughly 0.45 to 1 ug RNA. One entry per CDR3 protein results from TCRdb running MiXCR on the immunoSEQ multiplex PCR reads. This table has 140,000 to 150,000 distinct CDR3 sequences, approximately 95% appearing once. Sample: CD4+ T cells from PBMCs. The chain carries TRBV20-1 and TRBJ2-7, with D tentatively TRBD1 (5 bases). The sequence was collected from a human donor with multiple sclerosis. The CDR3 loop reads CSARTAKGSYEQYF. Here the CDR3 DNA reads TGCAGTGCTAGGACAGCGAAGGGGTCATACGAGCAGTACTTC.